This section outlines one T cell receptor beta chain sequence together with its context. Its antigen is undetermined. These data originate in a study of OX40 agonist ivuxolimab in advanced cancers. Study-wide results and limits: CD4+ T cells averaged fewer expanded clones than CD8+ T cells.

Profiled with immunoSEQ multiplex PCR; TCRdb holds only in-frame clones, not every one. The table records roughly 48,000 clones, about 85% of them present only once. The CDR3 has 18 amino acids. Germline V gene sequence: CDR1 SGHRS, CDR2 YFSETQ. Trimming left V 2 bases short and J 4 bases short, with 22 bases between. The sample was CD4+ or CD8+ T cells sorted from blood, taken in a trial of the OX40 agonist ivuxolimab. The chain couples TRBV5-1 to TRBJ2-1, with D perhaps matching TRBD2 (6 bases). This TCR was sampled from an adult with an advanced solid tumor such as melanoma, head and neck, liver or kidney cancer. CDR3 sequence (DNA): TGCGCCAGCAGCTTAAACGGAGGACGGCGGGACGCGTACAATGAGCAGTTCTTC. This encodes CASSLNGGRRDAYNEQFF.